This T cell receptor (beta chain) was captured in a study of beta chain features in type 1 diabetes. Study-level results: Moderately but significantly shorter TCRB CDR3s were found in Type 1 diabetes patients in all four CD4+ subsets.

This CDR3 has 12 residues. The germline V gene encodes CDR1 SNHLY and CDR2 FYNNEI. V lost 6 bases to trimming and J lost 10 bases, with 10 bases between them. Reverse transcribing all isolated RNA meant expressed TCRB transcripts were sequenced. The table came from immunoSEQ multiplex PCR; TCRdb's copy has only in-frame clones and leaves some out. The repertoire has around 300,000 clones, 15% of them found once; the top ten carry less than 0.02%. Concerning this clone itself: What it recognizes is unknown.

The origin of this receptor is a man aged 18-30 years with type 1 diabetes. The chain joins TRBV2 to TRBJ1-6, with D possibly being TRBD1 (5 bases). The material sequenced was naive CD4+ T cells from blood. CDR3 protein: CASRGDFSPLHF. CDR3 nucleotides: TGTGCCAGCAGGGGGGACTTCTCACCCCTCCACTTT. The whole variable domain, filled in from reference TRBV2 and TRBJ1-6, reads EPEVTQTPSHQVTQMGQEVILRCVPISNHLYFYWYRQILGQKVEFLVSFYNNEISEKSEIFDDQFSVERPDGSNFTLKIRSTKLEDSAMYFCASRGDFSPLHFGNGTRLTVT.